Below are 18 T cell receptor beta chains sequenced from a single sample in a study of CD8 T cells in ankylosing spondylitis. TCRdb called the 5' RACE reads again in MiXCR, with one record for every CDR3 protein. The profile shows under 400,000 distinct CDR3 sequences, around 10% of them singletons. The material sequenced was blood, either unsorted or a sorted T cell fraction (not recorded which). The receptors derive from a female donor with ankylosing spondylitis or in good health (not recorded which).

This clonotype was seen repeatedly, ten times or more. The chain has TRBV5-1 and TRBJ1-3, with no clear D. CDR1 SGHRS and CDR2 YFSETQ come from the germline V gene. Trimming took 4 bases from V and 8 from J, leaving 16 bases between them. The CDR3 covers 14 residues. The chain's CDR3 is CASSLSVFGDTIYF. The DNA of the CDR3 is TGCGCCAGCAGCCTGTCGGTTTTCGGCGACACCATATATTTT.

This clonotype was seen ten or more times. The chain employs TRBV10-3 and TRBJ1-1; D might be TRBD1 (5 bases). The CDR3 contains 13 residues. Trimming took 11 bases from V and 4 from J, leaving 17 bases between them. Germline V gene data show CDR1 as ENHRY and CDR2 as SYGVKD. CDR3 sequence (DNA): TGTGCCGCCCGGGCTCAGGGAGGCACTGAAGCTTTCTTT. Translating gives CAARAQGGTEAFF.

This clonotype appeared many times. V is TRBV25-1 and J is TRBJ2-7; tentatively, D is TRBD1 (6 bases). The germline gives CDR1 MGHDK, CDR2 SYGVNS. The germline V and J ends were trimmed by 6 bases and 4 bases, with 19 bases remaining between them. The length of the CDR3 is 15 residues. The CDR3 sequence is CASSPSYHRGYEQYF. The CDR3 region has the DNA TGTGCCAGCAGCCCCTCTTATCATAGGGGGTACGAGCAGTACTTC.

This rearrangement joins TRBV12-3 or TRBV12-4 to TRBJ2-1, with TRBD1 matching over 7 bases. The CDR3 is 17 residues long. Germline trimming cut 2 bases from V and 0 bases from J; bases unmatched to any gene: 7. The CDR3 here is CASSLTGTEYSYNEQFF. The CDR3 DNA reads TGTGCCAGCAGTTTAACCGGGACAGAATACTCCTACAATGAGCAGTTCTTC.

This clonotype was seen repeatedly, ten times or more. The V gene is TRBV27, the J gene TRBJ1-5, with D unresolved. Trimming removed 2 bases at V and 1 base at J, with 9 bases between. CDR1 MNHEY and CDR2 SMNVEV come from the germline V gene (reference sequence). The CDR3 loop spans 15 amino acids. In nucleotides, the CDR3 is TGTGCCAGCAGTTTAATACCGGTGAGCAATCAGCCCCAGCATTTT. It translates to CASSLIPVSNQPQHF.

This clonotype showed up many times. V is TRBV5-1 and J is TRBJ1-5; D call uncertain. V gave up 0 bases and J gave up 4 bases, with 11 bases separating them. Germline assignment: CDR1 SGHRS and CDR2 YFSETQ. The CDR3 consists of 15 residues. The CDR3 DNA reads TGCGCCAGCAGCTTGGCATCAGCTTTTAATCAGCCCCAGCATTTT. It is translated as CASSLASAFNQPQHF.

This clonotype has a count of ten or more. The rearrangement links TRBV5-6 to TRBJ1-2; the D gene is possibly TRBD1 (6 bases). In germline, CDR1 is SGHDT, CDR2 YYEEEE. This CDR3 is 15 amino acids long. V lost 2 bases and J 7 bases, leaving 18 bases between the germline ends. CDR3 loop: CASSLSGVRVGGYTF. The CDR3, as DNA: TGTGCCAGCAGCTTATCAGGGGTCCGCGTGGGTGGCTACACCTTC. Full variable domain (remainder filled in from reference TRBV5-6 and TRBJ1-2): DAGVTQSPTHLIKTRGQQVTLRCSPKSGHDTVSWYQQALGQGPQFIFQYYEEEERQRGNFPDRFSGHQFPNYSSELNVNALLLGDSALYLCASSLSGVRVGGYTFGSGTRLTVV.

This clonotype was seen repeatedly, ten times or more. J is TRBJ2-2 and V is TRBV12-3 or TRBV12-4, with a possible D match to TRBD1 (7 bases). Between the trimmed V and J ends, which lost 5 bases and 4 bases, there was a span of 14 bases. CDR3 length: 15 residues. CDR3 in DNA: TGTGCCAGCAGTCGTGGGGGGACAGTCACCGGGGAGCTGTTTTTT. Translation: CASSRGGTVTGELFF.

This clonotype was seen repeatedly, ten times or more. V and J are TRBV15 and TRBJ1-2, with no clear D. Germline V gene lookup returns CDR1 LNHNV and CDR2 YYDKDF (reference sequence). V shed 0 bases and J shed 8 bases, with 19 bases lying between them. The CDR3 has 16 residues. The CDR3 region is CATSRDFVNPTLGYTF. The DNA of the CDR3 is TGTGCCACCAGCAGAGATTTCGTCAATCCGACACTCGGCTACACCTTC.

This clonotype has a count of ten or more. The V and J genes are TRBV6-2 or TRBV6-3 and TRBJ1-1, with D possibly TRBD1 on 6 matching bases. Germline V gives CDR1 MNHEY, CDR2 SVGEGT. The CDR3 sequence is 16 residues long. V was shortened by 4 bases and J by 6 bases, with 21 bases between the two germline ends. CDR3 protein: CASSSPGTFMMAEAFF. The CDR3 DNA is TGTGCCAGCAGTTCCCCGGGGACATTTATGATGGCTGAAGCTTTCTTT.

This clonotype was counted many times. The chain carries TRBV20-1 and TRBJ1-5; TRBD1 matches 9 bases. V lost 5 bases, J lost 7 bases, and 12 bases stayed unmatched. From germline, CDR1 is DFQATT and CDR2 SNEGSKA (reference sequence). This CDR3 is 15 amino acids long. The CDR3 DNA sequence: TGCAGTGCTTGGGGGAACAGGGGGCAACAGCAGCCCCAGCATTTT. As protein: CSAWGNRGQQQPQHF.

The sample holds many counts of this clonotype. The chain joins TRBV7-6 to TRBJ2-7; D is tentatively TRBD1 or TRBD2 (6 bases each). CDR3 length: 18 amino acids. Trimming cost V 0 bases and J 4 bases, with 22 bases left between them. Germline V gene lookup returns CDR1 SGHVS and CDR2 FNYEAQ. The CDR3 DNA is TGTGCCAGCAGCTTAGCACCACCTGGAGGGGGGTTTCAGTACGAGCAGTACTTC. Translating it yields CASSLAPPGGGFQYEQYF.

The sample holds many counts of this clonotype. This chain links TRBV12-3 or TRBV12-4 with TRBJ1-4; D unresolved. The CDR3 consists of 13 residues. V lost 6 bases, J lost 4 bases, and 9 bases lay in between. CDR3 loop: CASSRVNNEKLFF. Written as DNA, the CDR3 is TGTGCCAGCAGCCGAGTTAATAATGAAAAACTGTTTTTT.

V and J are TRBV12-3 or TRBV12-4 and TRBJ2-2; D ambiguous. This CDR3 contains 13 residues. V lost 1 base, J lost 9 bases, and 9 bases lay in between. CDR3: CASSLGATWELFF. In DNA, the CDR3 is TGTGCCAGCAGTTTAGGGGCTACCTGGGAGCTGTTTTTT.

V gene TRBV5-1 combines with J gene TRBJ2-7; TRBD1 agrees at 9 bases. V gave up 2 bases and J gave up 6 bases; unmatched junction bases: 18. CDR1 is SGHRS, CDR2 YFSETQ, per germline. The CDR3 consists of 18 residues. The CDR3 DNA reads TGCGCCAGCAGCTTACTAGGACCGGGACAGGGACGTTTGGGCGAGCAGTACTTC. This encodes CASSLLGPGQGRLGEQYF.

The chain recombines TRBV6-2 or TRBV6-3 with TRBJ2-1; TRBD2 agrees at 9 bases. Germline trimming cut 6 bases from V and 3 bases from J; bases unmatched to any gene: 15. The CDR3 sequence is 18 residues long. The V gene's germline CDR1 is MNHEY and CDR2 SVGEGT. The CDR3 region has the DNA TGTGCCAGCAGGAGAGCGGGAGGTCCCGAAATCTACTACAATGAGCAGTTCTTC. This codes for CASRRAGGPEIYYNEQFF.

Ten or more counts support this clonotype. The chain is built from TRBV9 and TRBJ2-1, with unresolved D. The germline V gene encodes CDR1 SGDLS and CDR2 YYNGEE. Trimming stripped 4 bases from V and 2 bases from J, with 7 bases between. The CDR3 runs 13 residues. The CDR3: CASSWQPYNEQFF. The DNA for the CDR3 is TGTGCCAGCAGCTGGCAACCCTACAATGAGCAGTTCTTC.

This clonotype appeared many times. This sequence joins TRBV11-2 and TRBJ2-5; 7 bases map to TRBD1. CDR3 size: 17 residues. Germline V lookup: CDR1 SGHAT, CDR2 FQNNGV. Germline trimming cut 1 base from V and 0 bases from J; bases unmatched to any gene: 8. CDR3 DNA sequence: TGTGCCAGCAGCTTAGGAGACAGGGTTATTTACCAAGAGACCCAGTACTTC. Its translation is CASSLGDRVIYQETQYF.